A single sample is the source of the 21 T cell receptor beta chains below, sequenced in a study of blood T cell repertoires in COVID-19. Profiling relied on immunoSEQ multiplex PCR, and the TCRdb table lists in-frame clones only, not all of them. The sample lists approximately 280,000 clones; 85% to 90% were seen once. Source material: peripheral blood. Receptor source: a middle-aged man with acute or convalescent COVID-19.

This chain joins TRBV3-1 (or the pseudogene TRBV3-2) and TRBJ2-7, with D perhaps matching TRBD2 (6 bases). The ends were cut back, 4 bases at V and 2 bases at J, with 9 bases in the middle. The CDR3 totals 13 residues. CDR1 is LGHDT, CDR2 YNNKEL, per germline (reference sequence). CDR3 nucleotide sequence: TGTGCCAGCAGCCCACGCGGGACCTACGAGCAGTACTTC. This encodes CASSPRGTYEQYF.

This chain uses TRBV5-8 with TRBJ2-1, with 13 bases lining up with TRBD2. The CDR3 contains 15 residues. Germline values: CDR1 SGHTS, CDR2 YDEGEE. J was trimmed by 8 bases and V by 0 bases; bases with no gene match: 2. The CDR3 nucleotides read TGTGCCAGCAGCTTGGGACTAGCGGGGGGCGATGAGCAGTTCTTC. Its translation is CASSLGLAGGDEQFF.

As to this clone: Additional DNA sequences in this sample encode the identical CDR3. CDR3 region: CASSLQGRNTEAFF. The CDR3 nucleotides are TGTGCCAGCAGCTTACAGGGCCGGAACACTGAAGCTTTCTTT. The rearrangement links TRBV5-6 to TRBJ1-1, with D tentatively TRBD1 (6 bases). Germline V gives CDR1 SGHDT, CDR2 YYEEEE. V lost 2 bases to trimming and J lost 1 base, with 9 bases between them. CDR3 size: 14 residues.

This clone was seen just once. This chain joins TRBV7-8 and TRBJ1-6, with D possibly TRBD1 on 6 matching bases. The germline V gene has CDR1 SGHVS and CDR2 FQNEAQ. Trimming took 2 bases from V and 6 from J, leaving 23 bases between them. CDR3 size: 19 residues. The DNA of the CDR3 is TGTGCCAGCAGCTTACTGGGGCCGGGTTGGGGGCCTATTAATTCACCCCTCCACTTT. This encodes CASSLLGPGWGPINSPLHF.

The chain combines TRBV29-1 with TRBJ1-1; D possibly corresponds to TRBD1 (5 bases). The CDR3 is made up of 12 amino acids. CDR1 and CDR2 (germline): SQVTM, ANQGSEA. V lost 4 bases and J lost 5, with 11 bases in between. The CDR3 reads CSVGHRWTEAFF. Written as DNA, the CDR3 is TGCAGCGTTGGGCACAGGTGGACTGAAGCTTTCTTT.

The V and J genes are TRBV3-1 (or the pseudogene TRBV3-2) and TRBJ2-5; no definite D call. Deletions cut 4 bases from V and 4 bases from J, with 16 bases between. CDR1 is LGHDT and CDR2 is YNNKEL in the germline V gene (reference sequence). The CDR3 runs 15 residues. The CDR3 sequence is CASSREGMRGETQYF. DNA of the CDR3: TGTGCCAGCAGCCGAGAAGGCATGAGAGGAGAGACCCAGTACTTC.

The V gene is TRBV12-5, the J gene TRBJ2-7; 8 bases are a match to TRBD1. The CDR3 covers 14 residues. Germline V gene data show CDR1 as LGHNT and CDR2 as FRNRAP. With 5 bases clipped from V and 1 base from J, the junction kept 4 bases outside the gene matches. The CDR3 bases are TGTGCTAGTGGTACTGACAGGGGTTCCTACGAGCAGTACTTC. It encodes CASGTDRGSYEQYF.

This chain connects TRBV11-2 to TRBJ1-1; D ambiguous. Germline V gene data show CDR1 as SGHAT and CDR2 as FQNNGV. The CDR3 runs to 15 residues. With 5 bases removed from V and 4 bases from J, the gap between germline ends came to 17 bases. CDR3 protein: CASSLSTSGGTEAFF. The CDR3 DNA follows: TGTGCCAGCAGCCTATCTACCTCAGGTGGCACTGAAGCTTTCTTT.

The rearrangement uses TRBV19 and TRBJ1-1, with 7 bases lining up with TRBD1. Germline CDR1 is LNHDA and CDR2 is SQIVND (reference sequence). J was trimmed by 4 bases and V by 4 bases; bases with no gene match: 6. The CDR3 spans 14 residues. The CDR3 loop is CASSTGQFTTEAFF. The DNA for the CDR3 is TGTGCCAGTAGTACGGGACAGTTCACCACTGAAGCTTTCTTT. The whole variable domain, filled in from reference TRBV19 and TRBJ1-1, reads DGGITQSPKYLFRKEGQNVTLSCEQNLNHDAMYWYRQDPGQGLRLIYYSQIVNDFQKGDIAEGYSVSREKKESFPLTVTSAQKNPTAFYLCASSTGQFTTEAFFGQGTRLTVV.

This chain links TRBV2 with TRBJ1-5, with D unclear. The V gene's germline CDR1 is SNHLY and CDR2 FYNNEI. The CDR3 extends over 15 amino acids. V was cut by 2 bases and J by 6 bases, with 14 bases left in between. In DNA, the CDR3 is TGTGCCAGCAGTGAAAGGAGGGCTACGTTTCAGCCCCAGCATTTT. Its translation: CASSERRATFQPQHF. Together with reference TRBV2 and TRBJ1-5, the CDR3 gives the full variable domain: EPEVTQTPSHQVTQMGQEVILRCVPISNHLYFYWYRQILGQKVEFLVSFYNNEISEKSEIFDDQFSVERPDGSNFTLKIRSTKLEDSAMYFCASSERRATFQPQHFGDGTRLSIL.

DNA for the CDR3: TGTGCCTCCTCCCGGGGGGGCCCCCTCTATGGCTACACCTTC. Its protein product is CASSRGGPLYGYTF. The chain recombines TRBV6-5 with TRBJ1-2; maybe TRBD1 (6 bases). The CDR3 is 14 amino acids. CDR1 MNHEY and CDR2 SVGAGI come from the germline V gene. V was clipped by 11 bases and J by 4 bases, with 20 bases between them.

Note on this clone: Other DNA sequences within the sample encode an identical CDR3. This chain joins TRBV2 and TRBJ2-7; 12 positions agree with TRBD1. The V gene end was trimmed by 1 base and the J gene end by 4 bases; junction bases not matched to a gene: 2. The CDR3 loop spans 15 amino acids. Per the germline V gene, CDR1 is SNHLY and CDR2 is FYNNEI. The CDR3 DNA reads as TGTGCCAGCAGTGAAGAGGGACAGGGGGCATACGAGCAGTACTTC. Translated, it gives CASSEEGQGAYEQYF.

The rearrangement links TRBV5-1 to TRBJ2-3, with TRBD1 identical over 9 bases. V lost 0 bases and J lost 5; bases outside the gene matches: 4. The CDR3 covers 15 residues. Germline V gene data show CDR1 as SGHRS and CDR2 as YFSETQ. CDR3 region: CASSLEQGAGDTQYF. Here the CDR3 DNA reads TGCGCCAGCAGCTTGGAACAGGGGGCGGGAGATACGCAGTATTTT.

This clone came up a few times. J is TRBJ1-1 and V is TRBV7-6; perhaps TRBD1 as D (6 bases). Germline assignment: CDR1 SGHVS and CDR2 FNYEAQ. Trimming stripped 4 bases from V and 7 bases from J, with 22 bases between. The CDR3 contains 16 residues. The chain's CDR3 is CASSSTRGGPISEAFF. The CDR3 DNA sequence: TGTGCCAGCAGCTCTACCCGAGGGGGACCCATTAGTGAAGCTTTCTTT. Filled out from reference TRBV7-6 and TRBJ1-1, the complete variable domain reads GAGVSQSPRYKVTKRGQDVALRCDPISGHVSLYWYRQALGQGPEFLTYFNYEAQQDKSGLPNDRFSAERPEGSISTLTIQRTEQRDSAMYRCASSSTRGGPISEAFFGQGTRLTVV.

The chain couples TRBV9 to TRBJ2-3; tentatively, D is TRBD1 (5 bases). The germline V gene encodes CDR1 SGDLS and CDR2 YYNGEE. V was clipped by 0 bases and J by 2 bases, with 13 bases between them. The CDR3 consists of 16 residues. The CDR3 DNA sequence: TGTGCCAGCAGCGTAGATCACAGGCCGTACACAGATACGCAGTATTTT. Protein: CASSVDHRPYTDTQYF.

The genes are TRBV9 and TRBJ2-2; D possibly corresponds to TRBD1 (5 bases). This CDR3 contains 13 residues. V lost 4 bases to trimming and J lost 5 bases, with 9 bases between them. CDR1 and CDR2 from the germline V gene are SGDLS and YYNGEE. The CDR3 DNA follows: TGTGCCAGCAGCCTACAGGAAACCGGGGAGCTGTTTTTT. This gives the protein CASSLQETGELFF.

The chain joins TRBV6-5 to TRBJ1-2, with D perhaps matching TRBD1 (5 bases). V dropped 10 bases and J dropped 6 bases, with 18 bases sitting between them. This CDR3 is 13 amino acids long. CDR1 is MNHEY and CDR2 is SVGAGI in the germline V gene. CDR3 amino acids: CATWGPNSNGYTF. CDR3 coding DNA: TGTGCCACGTGGGGCCCCAACTCGAATGGCTACACCTTC.

The rearrangement links TRBV2 to TRBJ2-7; 7 bases match TRBD2. The trim removed 6 bases at V and 4 bases at J, leaving 12 bases unmatched. This CDR3 spans 15 amino acids. Germline loops: CDR1 SNHLY, CDR2 FYNNEI. The CDR3 bases are TGTGCCAGCAGGGGGGTCCGACTAGCTACTTACGAGCAGTACTTC. Translated, it gives CASRGVRLATYEQYF.

V usage is TRBV7-2 and J usage is TRBJ1-1; D is perhaps TRBD1 (5 bases). CDR3 length equals 15 residues. The germline V and J ends were trimmed by 3 bases and 1 base, with 12 bases remaining between them. Germline CDR1 and CDR2: SGHTA and FQGNSA. The CDR3 nucleotides read TGTGCCAGCAGCTTCGTGTCAGGGTCGAACACTGAAGCTTTCTTT. Protein sequence: CASSFVSGSNTEAFF.

The J gene is TRBJ1-5, the V gene TRBV21-1; TRBD1 is the table's D call, not checked against the DNA. TRBV21-1 constitutes a pseudogene. This CDR3 contains 18 residues. The CDR3 coding sequence is TGTGCCAGCAGCAAAGCCCCAAAGGGGACAGGAAGCAATCAGCCCCAGCATTTT. It specifies CASSKAPKGTGSNQPQHF.

The genes are TRBV3-1 (or the pseudogene TRBV3-2) and TRBJ2-3, with TRBD1 as a possible D gene (5 bases). This CDR3 contains 18 residues. Trimming shortened V by 0 bases and J by 2 bases, and 18 bases separated the two germline ends. Germline V gene lookup returns CDR1 LGHDT and CDR2 YNNKEL (reference sequence). The CDR3: CASSQDITALGATDTQYF. The CDR3 DNA is TGTGCCAGCAGCCAAGATATTACAGCCCTTGGGGCCACAGATACGCAGTATTTT.